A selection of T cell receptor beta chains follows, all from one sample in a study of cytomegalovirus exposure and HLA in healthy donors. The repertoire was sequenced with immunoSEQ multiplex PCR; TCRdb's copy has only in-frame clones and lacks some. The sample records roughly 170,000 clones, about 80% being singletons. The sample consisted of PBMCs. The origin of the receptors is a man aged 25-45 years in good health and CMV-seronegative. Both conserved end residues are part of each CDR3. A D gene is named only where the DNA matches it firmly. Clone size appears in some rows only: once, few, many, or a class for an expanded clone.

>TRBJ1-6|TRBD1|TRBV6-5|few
CASSLDRASNSPLHF
TGTGCCAGCAGCCTGGACAGGGCCAGCAATTCACCCCTCCACTTT
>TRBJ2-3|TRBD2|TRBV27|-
CASSLGLAGGVAQYF
TGTGCCAGCAGTTTGGGACTAGCGGGAGGGGTCGCGCAGTATTTT
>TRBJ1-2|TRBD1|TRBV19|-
CASSIIRTGTGPRGYTF
TGTGCCAGTAGTATTATTCGTACCGGGACAGGGCCTAGAGGCTACACCTTC
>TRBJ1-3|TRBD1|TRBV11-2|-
CASRQTGGIGNTIYF
TGTGCCAGCAGACAAACAGGGGGGATTGGAAACACCATATATTTT
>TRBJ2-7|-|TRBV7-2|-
CASSLGPGLSYEQYF
TGTGCCAGCAGCTTAGGCCCGGGACTTTCCTACGAGCAGTACTTC
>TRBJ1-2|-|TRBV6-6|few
CASNQGSDGYTF
TGTGCCAGCAACCAGGGCTCGGATGGCTACACCTTC
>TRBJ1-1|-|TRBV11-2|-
CASSLGRTMNTEAFF
TGTGCCAGCAGCTTAGGGAGAACTATGAACACTGAAGCTTTCTTT
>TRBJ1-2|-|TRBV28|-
CASSLGGLGGGYTF
TGTGCCAGCAGTTTGGGAGGGCTTGGTGGCGGCTACACCTTC
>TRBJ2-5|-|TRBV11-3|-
CASSLGRTGEETQYF
TGTGCCAGCAGCCTAGGGAGGACGGGAGAAGAGACCCAGTACTTC
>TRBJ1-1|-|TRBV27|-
CASSGGPNTEAFF
TGTGCCAGCAGTGGCGGGCCGAACACTGAAGCTTTCTTT
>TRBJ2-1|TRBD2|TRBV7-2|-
CASSPGLAGVVEQFF
TGTGCCAGCAGCCCCGGATTAGCGGGAGTTGTTGAGCAGTTCTTC
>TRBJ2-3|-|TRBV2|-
CASGQEYNTQYF
TGTGCCAGCGGGCAGGAATATAATACGCAGTATTTT
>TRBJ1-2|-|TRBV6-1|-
CASSEARGYGYTF
TGTGCCAGCAGTGAAGCGCGGGGGTATGGCTACACCTTC
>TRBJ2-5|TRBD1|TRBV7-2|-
CASSRDRGGETQYF
TGTGCCAGCAGCCGTGACAGGGGTGGGGAGACCCAGTACTTC
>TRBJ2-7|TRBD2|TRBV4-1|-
CASSQEGGMEQYF
TGCGCCAGCAGCCAAGAGGGGGGGATGGAGCAGTACTTC
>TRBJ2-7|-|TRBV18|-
CASSPQDGTLAWEQYF
TGTGCCAGCTCACCCCAGGACGGCACCCTAGCGTGGGAGCAGTACTTC
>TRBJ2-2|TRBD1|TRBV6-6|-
CASIQGARELFF
TGTGCCAGCATACAGGGGGCGAGGGAGCTGTTTTTT
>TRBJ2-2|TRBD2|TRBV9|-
CASSLGTSGGAGELFF
TGTGCCAGCAGCCTAGGGACTAGCGGGGGGGCCGGGGAGCTGTTTTTT
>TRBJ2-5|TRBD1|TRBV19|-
CASSPRTGVETQYF
TGTGCCAGTAGTCCGCGCACAGGGGTTGAGACCCAGTACTTC
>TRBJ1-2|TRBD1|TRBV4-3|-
CASSPPNPTGSSNYGYTF
TGCGCCAGCAGCCCCCCAAACCCGACAGGGTCTTCTAACTATGGCTACACCTTC
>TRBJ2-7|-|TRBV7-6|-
CASSSEDTPYEQYF
TGTGCCAGCAGCTCTGAAGATACTCCCTACGAGCAGTACTTC
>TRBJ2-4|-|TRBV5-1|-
CASSLVGRINIQYF
TGCGCCAGCAGCTTGGTGGGCAGGATAAACATTCAGTACTTC
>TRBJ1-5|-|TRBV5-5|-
CASSLGTGNQPQHF
TGTGCCAGCAGCTTGGGAACGGGAAATCAGCCCCAGCATTTT
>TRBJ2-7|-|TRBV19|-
CASSMGRYPGEQYF
TGTGCCAGTAGTATGGGCAGGTACCCGGGGGAGCAGTACTTC
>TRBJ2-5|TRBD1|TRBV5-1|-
CASSPGQGAYYETQYF
TGCGCCAGCAGCCCAGGACAGGGGGCTTACTATGAGACCCAGTACTTC
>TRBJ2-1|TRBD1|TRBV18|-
CASSPPPGQGSNEQFF
TGTGCCAGCTCACCACCACCCGGACAGGGATCCAATGAGCAGTTCTTC
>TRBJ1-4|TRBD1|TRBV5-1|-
CASSRERTGNEKLFF
TGCGCCAGCAGCCGAGAAAGGACAGGGAACGAAAAACTGTTTTTT
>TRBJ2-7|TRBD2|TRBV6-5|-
CASSYSASGVAYEQYF
TGTGCCAGCAGTTACTCCGCTAGCGGAGTTGCCTACGAGCAGTACTTC
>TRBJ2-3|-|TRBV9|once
CASSVDSPGDTQYF
TGTGCCAGCAGCGTAGACTCACCCGGAGATACGCAGTATTTT
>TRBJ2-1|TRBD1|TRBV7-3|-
CASSPGQGAVEQFF
TGTGCCAGCAGCCCAGGACAGGGGGCCGTTGAGCAGTTCTTC
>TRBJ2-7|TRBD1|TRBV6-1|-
CASRTGGTYEQYF
TGTGCCAGCAGGACAGGGGGGACCTACGAGCAGTACTTC
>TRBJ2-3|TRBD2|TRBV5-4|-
CASSSGLAGVTDTQYF
TGTGCCAGCAGCAGCGGGCTAGCGGGAGTCACAGATACGCAGTATTTT
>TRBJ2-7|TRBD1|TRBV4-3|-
CASSLGQNYEQYF
TGCGCCAGCAGCCTGGGACAGAACTACGAGCAGTACTTC
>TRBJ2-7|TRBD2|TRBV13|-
CASSYQAGNSYEQYF
TGTGCCAGCAGCTACCAAGCGGGAAACTCCTACGAGCAGTACTTC
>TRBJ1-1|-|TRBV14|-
CASSLRRGNTEAFF
TGTGCCAGCAGCCTAAGGAGGGGTAACACTGAAGCTTTCTTT
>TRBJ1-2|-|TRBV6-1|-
CASRETVNHGYTF
TGTGCCAGCAGAGAGACAGTAAACCATGGCTACACCTTC
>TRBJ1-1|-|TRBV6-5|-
CASNPPGRFTEAFF
TGTGCCAGCAATCCCCCAGGGCGGTTCACTGAAGCTTTCTTT
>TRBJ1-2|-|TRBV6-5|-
CASSYSWGGNYGYTF
TGTGCCAGCAGTTACTCGTGGGGGGGGAACTATGGCTACACCTTC
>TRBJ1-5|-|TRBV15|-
CATSRDWGDQPQHF
TGTGCCACCAGCAGAGACTGGGGAGACCAGCCCCAGCATTTT
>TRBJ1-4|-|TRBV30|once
CAFNSGHEKLFF
TGTGCCTTCAATTCGGGACACGAAAAACTGTTTTTT